This TCR beta chain was obtained from a study of CD8 T cells in ankylosing spondylitis. Study results and caveats: Significantly higher representation of disease-linked clones was reported for matched ankylosing spondylitis synovial fluid. Characteristic, it appeared, of ankylosing spondylitis blood was a TCR beta motif of about eight highly homologous variants.

This clonotype was picked up many times. Antigen specificity is unknown. TCRdb recomputed calls from the 5' RACE reads with MiXCR, one row per CDR3 protein. Of around 480,000 distinct CDR3 sequences listed, 17% are singletons. V lost 3 bases and J 5 bases, leaving 16 bases between the germline ends. CDR1 and CDR2 (germline): SGHTA, FQGNSA. There are 15 residues in the CDR3. The sample was blood, either unsorted or a sorted T cell fraction (not recorded which). This receptor was taken from a male donor with ankylosing spondylitis. J is TRBJ1-2 and V is TRBV7-2, with D perhaps matching TRBD1 (5 bases). CDR3: CASSFTGTERYGYTF. Here the CDR3 DNA reads TGTGCCAGCAGCTTCACCGGGACCGAGAGATATGGCTACACCTTC.